The T cell receptor (beta chain) described here comes from a study of blood T cell repertoires in COVID-19. Germline lookup yields CDR1 SGHTA and CDR2 FQGTGA. This CDR3 contains 16 residues. Unmatched junction bases numbered 4, after V lost 3 bases and J lost 1 base. Authors' processing steps: It was from reference gene primer amplification that nucleated cell counts were estimated. TCRdb's copy holds only in-frame clones and misses some; the assay was immunoSEQ multiplex PCR. V and J calls and clone size follow that table, whereas D and trimming were derived from the DNA. The repertoire holds about 44,000 clones, 80% to 90% seen once, with 1% to 1.5% in the top ten.

Sequencing input: peripheral blood. This TCR was recovered from a woman between 40 and 55 years old with acute or convalescent COVID-19. J is TRBJ2-3 and V is TRBV7-3; TRBD2 matches at 10 bases. Here the CDR3 DNA reads TGTGCCAGCAGCTTCAGGACTAGCGGCGGCACAGATACGCAGTATTTT. Translating it yields CASSFRTSGGTDTQYF.